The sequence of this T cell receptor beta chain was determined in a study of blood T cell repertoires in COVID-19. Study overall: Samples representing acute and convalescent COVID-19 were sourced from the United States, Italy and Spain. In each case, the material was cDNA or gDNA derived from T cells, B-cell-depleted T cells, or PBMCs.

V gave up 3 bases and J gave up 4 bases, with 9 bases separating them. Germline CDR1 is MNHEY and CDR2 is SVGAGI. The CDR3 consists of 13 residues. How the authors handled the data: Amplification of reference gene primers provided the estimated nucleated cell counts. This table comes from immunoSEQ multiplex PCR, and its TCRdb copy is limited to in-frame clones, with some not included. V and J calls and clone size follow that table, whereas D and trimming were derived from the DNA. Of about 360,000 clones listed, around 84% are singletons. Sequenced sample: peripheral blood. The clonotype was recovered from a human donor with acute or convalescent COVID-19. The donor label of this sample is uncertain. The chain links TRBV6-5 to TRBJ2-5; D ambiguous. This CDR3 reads CASSYRGRETQYF. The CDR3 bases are TGTGCCAGCAGTTATCGTGGCCGAGAGACCCAGTACTTC.